The 20 T cell receptor beta chains given below trace back to one sample, sequenced in a study of regulatory T cells in long-lasting Graves disease. Time point indicated: newly diagnosed GD, antithyroid drugs for less than 3 months. Generation of the TCR library employed RNA extracted from PBMCs. Through Arm-PCR of CDR3 regions and iRepertoire HTBI primers, TCR beta libraries were built. TCRdb reanalysed the multiplex PCR reads using MiXCR and keeps one entry per CDR3 protein. The sample yields a few hundred thousand distinct CDR3 sequences, about 17% seen once. These same data were also listed under a study on T cells in Graves' hyperthyroidism and ophthalmopathy.

Sequencing used peripheral blood mononuclear cells (PBMCs), obtained at new diagnosis, from a patient treated with antithyroid drugs. The receptors shown here come from a young woman with Graves disease.

Concerning this clonotype itself: Given a much more abundant clone one base away, this may be a read error. J is TRBJ2-2 and V is TRBV6-5; D possibly uses TRBD1 or TRBD2 (6 bases each). There are 15 residues in the CDR3. Germline values: CDR1 MNHEY, CDR2 SVGAGI. The DNA of the CDR3 is TGTGCCAGCAGTTACTGGGACACAGACACCGGGGGGCTGTTTTTT. Translating gives CASSYWDTDTGGLFF.

This clonotype was seen many times. The chain employs TRBV28 and TRBJ1-4; D gene ambiguous. CDR3 length: 16 residues. The germline V and J ends were trimmed by 5 bases and 4 bases, with 17 bases remaining between them. Germline CDR1 MDHEN, CDR2 SYDVKM. Written as DNA, the CDR3 is TGTGCCAGCAGTCCCCCCCCGAGTTCGAGTAATGAAAAACTGTTTTTT. Translation gives CASSPPPSSSNEKLFF. The full variable domain, completed using reference TRBV28 and TRBJ1-4, is DVKVTQSSRYLVKRTGEKVFLECVQDMDHENMFWYRQDPGLGLRLIYFSYDVKMKEKGDIPEGYSVSREKKERFSLILESASTNQTSMYLCASSPPPSSSNEKLFFGSGTQLSVL.

This clonotype was observed at least ten times. V is TRBV7-3 and J is TRBJ2-1; D is possibly TRBD2 (5 bases). This CDR3 spans 15 amino acids. Trimming shortened V by 1 base and J by 0 bases, and 7 bases separated the two germline ends. In germline, CDR1 is SGHTA, CDR2 FQGTGA. In DNA form, the CDR3 reads TGTGCCAGCAGCTTAAACGGGGTCTCCTACAATGAGCAGTTCTTC. Translated, it gives CASSLNGVSYNEQFF.

This clonotype was picked up a small number of times. The chain employs TRBV9 and TRBJ1-6; D gene unclear. This CDR3 has 17 residues. Germline V gene lookup returns CDR1 SGDLS and CDR2 YYNGEE. Deletions cut 4 bases from V and 10 bases from J, with 24 bases between. This chain's CDR3 is CASSQRAGAIVNSPLHF. CDR3 sequence (DNA): TGTGCCAGCAGCCAGAGGGCAGGAGCCATCGTCAACTCACCCCTCCACTTT.

This clonotype was detected a few times. The chain employs TRBV6-1 and TRBJ1-1; perhaps TRBD1 as D (5 bases). Germline CDR1 MNHNS, CDR2 SASEGT. With 6 bases removed from V and 7 bases from J, the gap between germline ends came to 9 bases. This CDR3 is built from 11 residues. The CDR3 loop reads CASRGTVEAFF. In DNA form, the CDR3 reads TGTGCCAGCAGGGGGACGGTTGAAGCTTTCTTT.

This clonotype was seen ten or more times. This chain connects TRBV12-3 or TRBV12-4 to TRBJ2-7; 10 nucleotides align to TRBD2. Trimming at V came to 9 bases and at J to 2 bases, leaving 4 bases not matched to a gene. This CDR3 region has 13 residues. CDR3 DNA sequence: TGTGCCAGGTGGACTAGCGGACCCTACGAGCAGTACTTC. It specifies CARWTSGPYEQYF.

In its sample, this clonotype was seen a few times. The genes are TRBV6-2 or TRBV6-3 and TRBJ1-2, with a possible D match to TRBD1 (5 bases). This CDR3 has 12 amino acids. Germline-derived CDR1 and CDR2 are MNHEY and SVGEGT. The ends were cut back, 2 bases at V and 8 bases at J, with 9 bases in the middle. The CDR3 here is CASSYGANGYTF. The CDR3 bases are TGTGCCAGCAGTTACGGGGCTAACGGCTACACCTTC.

This clonotype was picked up many times. The chain has TRBV12-3 or TRBV12-4 and TRBJ2-1; no reliable D call. CDR3 length: 15 amino acids. The ends were cut back, 0 bases at V and 5 bases at J, with 11 bases in the middle. The CDR3 DNA reads as TGTGCCAGCAGTTTAGCATTTCGGAGTGACAATGAGCAGTTCTTC. It specifies CASSLAFRSDNEQFF.

This clonotype was detected many times. The chain is built from TRBV2 and TRBJ2-2; 7 nucleotides match TRBD2. The trim removed 8 bases at V and 1 base at J, leaving 4 bases unmatched. CDR1 SNHLY and CDR2 FYNNEI come from the germline V gene. The CDR3 spans 14 residues. This chain's CDR3 is CASRREKNTGELFF. The CDR3 bases are TGTGCCAGCCGGCGGGAGAAGAACACCGGGGAGCTGTTTTTT.

This chain uses TRBV20-1 with TRBJ1-1, with D tentatively TRBD1 (5 bases). CDR1 DFQATT and CDR2 SNEGSKA come from the germline V gene (reference sequence). The CDR3 runs to 13 residues. V lost 6 bases and J lost 5, with 16 bases in between. The CDR3 region has the DNA TGCAGTGCCTCGGGGGGAGAGTTTACTGAAGCTTTCTTT. Protein sequence: CSASGGEFTEAFF.

This clonotype was seen repeatedly, ten times or more. The V gene is TRBV3-1, the J gene TRBJ2-1; no clear D gene. Germline V gene lookup returns CDR1 LGHDT and CDR2 YNNKEL (reference sequence). The CDR3 sequence is 15 residues long. Trimming removed 1 base at V and 7 bases at J, with 14 bases between. The CDR3 bases are TGTGCCAGCAGCCAAGGCCTTCTCCTGGGGAATGAGCAGTTCTTC. Translating gives CASSQGLLLGNEQFF.

Only a few counts were recorded for this clonotype. The CDR3 DNA follows: TGTGCCAGCAGCGTAGTTGACGCGGGGGGGCTGGATACGCAGTATTTT. This translates into CASSVVDAGGLDTQYF. The rearrangement joins TRBV9 to TRBJ2-3; 9 positions match TRBD2. CDR1 and CDR2 (germline): SGDLS, YYNGEE. With 0 bases clipped from V and 6 bases from J, the junction kept 8 bases outside the gene matches. The CDR3 totals 16 residues. The whole variable domain, remainder taken from reference TRBV9 and TRBJ2-3, is DSGVTQTPKHLITATGQRVTLRCSPRSGDLSVYWYQQSLDQGLQFLIQYYNGEERAKGNILERFSAQQFPDLHSELNLSSLELGDSALYFCASSVVDAGGLDTQYFGPGTRLTVL.

In this sample, this clonotype turned up a few times. The chain is built from TRBV4-2 and TRBJ1-2; a possible D gene is TRBD1 (5 bases). Germline loops: CDR1 LGHNA, CDR2 YNFKEQ. V was cut by 0 bases and J by 1 base, with 15 bases left in between. The length of the CDR3 is 17 residues. CDR3 amino acids: CASSQERGGDLNYGYTF. The DNA for the CDR3 is TGTGCCAGCAGCCAAGAACGGGGGGGAGACCTTAACTATGGCTACACCTTC.

In this sample, this clonotype turned up many times. The gene calls are TRBV3-1 and TRBJ2-7; a possible D gene is TRBD2 (5 bases). The CDR3 length is 16 residues. With 4 bases removed from V and 7 bases from J, the gap between germline ends came to 23 bases. The V gene's germline CDR1 is LGHDT and CDR2 YNNKEL (reference sequence). The CDR3 DNA sequence: TGTGCCAGCAGCCCCTCTCCCGGACTGCCTCCTCGGGAGCAGTACTTC. This codes for CASSPSPGLPPREQYF.

This clonotype was recorded at least ten times. V usage is TRBV9 and J usage is TRBJ1-5, with no clear D. Germline lookup yields CDR1 SGDLS and CDR2 YYNGEE. Deletions cut 0 bases from V and 3 bases from J, with 4 bases between. The CDR3 loop spans 13 amino acids. In nucleotides, the CDR3 is TGTGCCAGCAGCGTAGACAACAATCAGCCCCAGCATTTT. Translation: CASSVDNNQPQHF.

This clonotype was observed at least ten times. The gene calls are TRBV3-1 and TRBJ1-2, with D hard to call. Germline-derived CDR1 and CDR2 are LGHDT and YNNKEL (reference sequence). This CDR3 contains 14 residues. Trimming stripped 0 bases from V and 5 bases from J, with 10 bases between. Here the CDR3 reads CASSQDRLLYGYTF. CDR3 bases: TGTGCCAGCAGCCAAGACAGGCTTTTGTATGGCTACACCTTC.

This clonotype was detected many times. As DNA, the CDR3 is TGCAGCGTTGATGGCGGGTGGGGTCATGGCTACACCTTC. Translated, it gives CSVDGGWGHGYTF. The chain couples TRBV29-1 to TRBJ1-2; D is unresolved. The ends were cut back, 3 bases at V and 6 bases at J, with 14 bases in the middle. The germline V gene has CDR1 SQVTM and CDR2 ANQGSEA. The CDR3 runs to 13 residues.

In its sample, this clonotype was seen many times. This chain joins TRBV11-2 and TRBJ2-3; D is unclear. Germline V gene sequence: CDR1 SGHAT, CDR2 FQNNGV. V dropped 6 bases and J dropped 3 bases, with 10 bases sitting between them. CDR3 length: 13 amino acids. DNA of the CDR3: TGTGCCAGCAGTGGGTTGTGGACAGATACGCAGTATTTT. Amino acids: CASSGLWTDTQYF.

This clonotype has ten or more counts. The V gene is TRBV30, the J gene TRBJ1-1; no definite D call. Germline values: CDR1 GTSNPN, CDR2 SVGIG (reference sequence). V lost 1 base to trimming and J lost 3 bases, with 6 bases between them. The CDR3 totals 12 residues. The CDR3: CAWSGSHTEAFF. For the CDR3, the DNA is TGTGCCTGGAGTGGGTCGCACACTGAAGCTTTCTTT.

Ten or more counts support this clonotype. The J gene is TRBJ2-7, the V gene TRBV6-1, with 9 bases matching TRBD2. The V segment lost 8 bases and the J segment 2 bases; nucleotides outside the gene matches: 7. The CDR3 contains 14 residues. Germline-derived CDR1 and CDR2 are MNHNS and SASEGT. CDR3 protein: CASATTSGPYEQYF. For the CDR3, the DNA is TGTGCCAGCGCAACGACTAGCGGACCCTACGAGCAGTACTTC.